This entry concerns a single TCR beta chain. Only in-frame clones appear in the TCRdb table, and some are missing; sequencing was by immunoSEQ multiplex PCR. In the table there are 65,000 to 90,000 clones, around 90% of which are singletons. The data derive from a study of T cell changes during pregnancy in multiple sclerosis. V was pared by 3 bases and J by 0 bases, with 12 bases between. The CDR3 extends over 16 amino acids. Germline assignment: CDR1 LGHNA and CDR2 YNFKEQ. The chain uses TRBV4-2 and TRBJ1-5, with TRBD1 as a possible D gene (6 bases). The receptor was isolated from a female donor in good health, serving as a control in a pregnancy study. Some clones in this sample may be carry-over from other donors' samples. Sequences were derived from PBMCs, sampled in the first trimester of pregnancy. The CDR3 bases are TGTGCCAGCAGCCAGTACGGGACACCTAGCAATCAGCCCCAGCATTTT. Translating gives CASSQYGTPSNQPQHF.